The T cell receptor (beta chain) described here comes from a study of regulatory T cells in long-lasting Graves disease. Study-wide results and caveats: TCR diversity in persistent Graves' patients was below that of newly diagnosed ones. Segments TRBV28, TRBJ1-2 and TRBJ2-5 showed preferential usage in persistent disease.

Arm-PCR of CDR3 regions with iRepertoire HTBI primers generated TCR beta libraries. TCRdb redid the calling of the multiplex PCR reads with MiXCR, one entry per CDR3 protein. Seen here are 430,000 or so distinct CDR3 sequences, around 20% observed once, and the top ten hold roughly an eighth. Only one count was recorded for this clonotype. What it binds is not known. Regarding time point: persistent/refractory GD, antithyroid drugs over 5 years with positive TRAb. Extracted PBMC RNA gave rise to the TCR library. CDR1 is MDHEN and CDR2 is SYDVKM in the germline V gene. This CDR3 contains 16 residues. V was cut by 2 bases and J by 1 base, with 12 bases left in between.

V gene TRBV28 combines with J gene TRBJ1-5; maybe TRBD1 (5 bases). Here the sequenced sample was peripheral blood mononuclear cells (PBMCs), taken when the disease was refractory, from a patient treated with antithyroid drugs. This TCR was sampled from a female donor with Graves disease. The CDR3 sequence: CASSLAQGLSNQPQHF. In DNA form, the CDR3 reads TGTGCCAGCAGTTTAGCTCAGGGATTAAGCAATCAGCCCCAGCATTTT.